These T cell receptor beta chains were read from a single sample in a study of blood T cell repertoires in COVID-19. Only in-frame clones appear in the TCRdb table, and some are missing; sequencing was by immunoSEQ multiplex PCR. Among about 31,000 clones listed, around 93% were seen once. Sequenced sample: peripheral blood. The receptor set was obtained from a human donor in a cohort sampled during active COVID-19. The CDR3 runs from the conserved cysteine through the conserved F or W. D genes are given only for firm matches. Only some rows state a clone size, as once, few, many or a class for expanded clones.

length,size,J,D,V,DNA,CDR3
15,.,TRBJ2-1,.,TRBV18,TGTGCCAGCTCACCAGAGACAGGGAGGCGCGATGAGCAGTTCTTC,CASSPETGRRDEQFF
15,.,TRBJ1-2,TRBD1,TRBV7-9,TGTGCCAGCAGCCCCGGGACAGCACCTAACTATGGCTACACCTTC,CASSPGTAPNYGYTF
17,once,TRBJ2-1,TRBD2,TRBV7-8,TGTGCCAGCAGCTTAGAGACAGCGGGAGCGGCCTACAATGAGCAGTTCTTC,CASSLETAGAAYNEQFF
16,.,TRBJ1-4,.,TRBV19,TGTGCCAGTAAGGAGGGCGGTTCGGGACGGGATGAAAAACTGTTTTTT,CASKEGGSGRDEKLFF
13,once,TRBJ1-2,TRBD1,TRBV12-3/TRBV12-4,TGTGCCAGCATTCCGCCGGGACAGTATGGCTACACCTTC,CASIPPGQYGYTF
13,.,TRBJ1-2,TRBD1,TRBV7-2,TGTGCCAGCAGCCCGGGACAGACCTATGGCTACACCTTC,CASSPGQTYGYTF
11,once,TRBJ2-1,.,TRBV10-3,TGTGCCATCAGAGCGGTGAATGAGCAGTTCTTC,CAIRAVNEQFF
14,.,TRBJ1-1,.,TRBV6-5,TGTGCCAGCAGTTACGGTAGGGGGAACACTGAAGCTTTCTTT,CASSYGRGNTEAFF
15,.,TRBJ1-6,TRBD1,TRBV27,TGTGCCAGCAGTCTTCTCCGGACAGGAAATTCACCCCTCCACTTT,CASSLLRTGNSPLHF
14,.,TRBJ1-2,TRBD1,TRBV7-2,TGTGCCAGCAGCTTGGGACAGGGCGCCTATGGCTACACCTTC,CASSLGQGAYGYTF
15,.,TRBJ1-3,.,TRBV10-3,TGTGCCATCAGTGGTACACAGGTTATTGAAAACACCATATATTTT,CAISGTQVIENTIYF
14,.,TRBJ1-2,.,TRBV4-1,TGCGCCAGCAGCCAAGATTCCGGGAACTATGGCTACACCTTC,CASSQDSGNYGYTF
14,once,TRBJ2-1,TRBD2,TRBV20-1,TGCAGTGCTAGTGGCACTAGCGGGAGTGATGAGCAGTTCTTC,CSASGTSGSDEQFF
17,.,TRBJ2-1,.,TRBV7-9,TGTGCCAGCAGCTTCCCGTGGCCCCAGAACAGCCTCAATGAGCAGTTCTTC,CASSFPWPQNSLNEQFF
12,.,TRBJ1-4,.,TRBV25-1,TGTGCCAGCAGTGAAGTGGAGGGAAAACTGTTTTTT,CASSEVEGKLFF
15,once,TRBJ1-1,.,TRBV14,TGTGCCAGCAGCCACATTCTACAGCTGAACACTGAAGCTTTCTTT,CASSHILQLNTEAFF
15,.,TRBJ2-4,.,TRBV5-6,TGTGCCAGCAGCTTACAGGGCCAGGAGAGAAACATTCAGTACTTC,CASSLQGQERNIQYF
12,.,TRBJ1-5,.,TRBV15,TGTGCCACCAGCAGAGACTTTCAGCCCCAGCATTTT,CATSRDFQPQHF
14,.,TRBJ2-5,.,TRBV7-9,TGTGCCAGCACATTCCAGACAGGCCAAGAGACCCAGTACTTC,CASTFQTGQETQYF
13,.,TRBJ1-2,.,TRBV30,TGTGCCTGGCGATCGGGTAGAACCTTTGGCTACACCTTC,CAWRSGRTFGYTF
16,once,TRBJ1-4,.,TRBV6-2/TRBV6-3,TGTGCCAGCAGCCTGATTAGGGGACACCGGAATGAAAAACTGTTTTTT,CASSLIRGHRNEKLFF
15,.,TRBJ2-2,.,TRBV5-1,TGCGCCAGCAGCTTGGAGGGACACTGGACCGGGGAGCTGTTTTTT,CASSLEGHWTGELFF
14,once,TRBJ2-6,.,TRBV29-1,TGCAGCGTTGAAGAAGCGACTGGGGCCAACGTCCTGACTTTC,CSVEEATGANVLTF
16,.,TRBJ2-3,TRBD2,TRBV4-1,TGCGCCAGCAGCTCTATGGCCGGGGGGAACACAGATACGCAGTATTTT,CASSSMAGGNTDTQYF
17,.,TRBJ1-2,TRBD1,TRBV19,TGTGCCAGTAGTAGAACCTCTTGGACAGGTACTAACTATGGCTACACCTTC,CASSRTSWTGTNYGYTF
13,.,TRBJ2-5,.,TRBV18,TGTGCCAGCTCAACTATAGCAGGGGAGACCCAGTACTTC,CASSTIAGETQYF
19,.,TRBJ2-4,.,TRBV3-1/TRBV3-2,TGTGCCAGCAGCCAAGCTCGACAGGATCCCCCCCCGGGTGGAAACATTCAGTACTTC,CASSQARQDPPPGGNIQYF
12,.,TRBJ2-1,.,TRBV19,TGTGCCAGTAGTATAGAAAACTATGAGCAGTTCTTC,CASSIENYEQFF
16,.,TRBJ2-1,TRBD2,TRBV5-1,TGCGCCAGCAGCTTGCGACTAGCGGGGGGGAACAATGAGCAGTTCTTC,CASSLRLAGGNNEQFF
17,.,TRBJ2-6,.,TRBV27,TGTGCCAGCAGTTTCTCTCCTACAGGGATGGGGGCCAACGTCCTGACTTTC,CASSFSPTGMGANVLTF
20,.,TRBJ2-5,TRBD2,TRBV19,TGTGCCAGTAGTAAAACTCGACTAGCGGGGGCCATAGGGTACCAAGAGACCCAGTACTTC,CASSKTRLAGAIGYQETQYF
14,.,TRBJ2-2,TRBD1,TRBV19,TGTGCCAGTATCAGGACAGGGGGCAGGGGGGAGCTGTTTTTT,CASIRTGGRGELFF
14,once,TRBJ2-5,TRBD2,TRBV7-9,TGTGCCAGCAGCCAACTAGCGGGAGGAGAGACCCAGTACTTC,CASSQLAGGETQYF
14,once,TRBJ2-5,TRBD2,TRBV9,TGTGCCAGCAGCGGACTAGCGGGAGTTGAGACCCAGTACTTC,CASSGLAGVETQYF
13,few,TRBJ2-1,.,TRBV11-3,TGTGCCAGCAGCTTCGGGCTAGCAAATGAGCAGTTCTTC,CASSFGLANEQFF
13,.,TRBJ2-1,.,TRBV4-3,TGCGCCAGCAGCCAAGATGACTTGAAAGTGCAGTTCTTC,CASSQDDLKVQFF
14,.,TRBJ2-3,TRBD2,TRBV7-7,TGTGCTAGCAGCCCAGGAGCGGGAGCAGATACGCAGTATTTT,CASSPGAGADTQYF
12,.,TRBJ1-2,.,TRBV7-9,TGTGCCAGCAGCTTAGCACTCCTAGGCTACACCTTC,CASSLALLGYTF
13,.,TRBJ2-5,TRBD2,TRBV5-4,TGTGCCAGCAGCTTTCGGGGGGGAGAGACCCAGTACTTC,CASSFRGGETQYF
15,.,TRBJ1-1,TRBD1,TRBV14,TGTGCCAGCAGCCGCGGGACCCAGGGGGCCACTGAAGCTTTCTTT,CASSRGTQGATEAFF
16,once,TRBJ1-2,TRBD1,TRBV6-1,TGTGCCAGCAGTGATGACTTGGGGACAGCTAACTATGGCTACACCTTC,CASSDDLGTANYGYTF
15,.,TRBJ2-1,TRBD2,TRBV9,TGTGCCAGCAGCGAAGACAGACTAGCGGGGAATGAGCAGTTCTTC,CASSEDRLAGNEQFF
14,.,TRBJ1-2,.,TRBV9,TGTGCCAGCAGCGACCCTCAGGGAGGAGATGGCTACACCTTC,CASSDPQGGDGYTF
14,.,TRBJ1-1,.,TRBV5-1,TGCGCCAGCAGCCCGACAGTAGGGGACACTGAAGCTTTCTTT,CASSPTVGDTEAFF
12,.,TRBJ1-6,.,TRBV5-6,TGTGCCAGCAGCTTGGTTACGGGGCCCCTCCACTTT,CASSLVTGPLHF
20,.,TRBJ1-2,.,TRBV14,TGTGCCAGCAGCCAAGACGCTTATATGACCCGGCGCCTGGAGAACTATGGCTACACCTTC,CASSQDAYMTRRLENYGYTF
13,.,TRBJ2-5,TRBD2,TRBV28,TGTGCCAGTAACCGGGGGGGCGGGCAGACCCAGTACTTC,CASNRGGGQTQYF
14,.,TRBJ1-6,.,TRBV6-5,TGTGCCAGCAGCGGAGGCGTCCTAGGAAAACCCCTCCACTTT,CASSGGVLGKPLHF
14,few,TRBJ1-2,TRBD1,TRBV19,TGTGCCAGTAGAGCGGACAGGGCCTCCTATGGCTACACCTTC,CASRADRASYGYTF
16,.,TRBJ2-1,TRBD2,TRBV10-3,TGTGCCATCAAAGAATCGGGACTAGCGGGGGACAATGAGCAGTTCTTC,CAIKESGLAGDNEQFF
13,.,TRBJ2-1,.,TRBV5-6,TGTGCCAGCAGCTTGGTGTCAGTCAATGAGCAGTTCTTC,CASSLVSVNEQFF
13,.,TRBJ1-1,TRBD1,TRBV6-5,TGTGCCACGACAGGGCTCTTGAACACTGAAGCTTTCTTT,CATTGLLNTEAFF